Listed here are 29 T cell receptor beta chains from one sample, sequenced in a study of OX40 agonist ivuxolimab in advanced cancers. Here immunoSEQ multiplex PCR was the method, and the copy in TCRdb shows in-frame clones only, minus some. The sample lists 76,000 or so clones, around 85% occurring once. The source material was CD4+ or CD8+ T cells sorted from blood, sampled in a trial of the OX40 agonist ivuxolimab. These TCRs come from an adult with an advanced solid tumor such as melanoma, head and neck, liver or kidney cancer.

The rearrangement uses TRBV5-4 and TRBJ1-2, with D unresolved. The CDR3 runs 13 residues. The germline V gene has CDR1 SGHNT and CDR2 YYREEE (reference sequence). V dropped 2 bases and J dropped 4 bases, with 9 bases sitting between them. For the CDR3, the DNA is TGTGCCAGCAGCTTTGGCACGCCCTATGGCTACACCTTC. Amino acid sequence: CASSFGTPYGYTF.

The genes are TRBV7-9 and TRBJ1-1, with 7 bases identical to TRBD1. V gave up 8 bases and J gave up 1 base; unmatched junction bases: 4. The CDR3 spans 13 residues. The germline gives CDR1 SEHNR, CDR2 FQNEAQ (reference sequence). The CDR3 DNA follows: TGTGCCAGCCTAGACAGGGAGAACACTGAAGCTTTCTTT. Amino acids: CASLDRENTEAFF.

The chain couples TRBV25-1 to TRBJ2-7; D is unresolved. CDR1 and CDR2 from the germline V gene are MGHDK and SYGVNS. Trimming pared 3 bases from V and 3 bases from J, leaving 3 bases between. The CDR3 spans 11 residues. The CDR3 DNA reads as TGTGCCAGCAGTGATCACTACGAGCAGTACTTC. Translating gives CASSDHYEQYF.

V gene TRBV6-1 combines with J gene TRBJ1-2; D is unresolved. This CDR3 is built from 13 residues. Germline V lookup: CDR1 MNHNS, CDR2 SASEGT. The V end was cut by 0 bases, the J end by 5 bases, with 7 bases between. The CDR3 nucleotides read TGTGCCAGCAGTGAAGCTCGTGGGTATGGCTACACCTTC. Translated, it gives CASSEARGYGYTF.

This clone was detected once. The chain has TRBV29-1 and TRBJ2-1; TRBD2 agrees at 16 bases. The CDR3 sequence is 15 residues long. Trimming took 6 bases from V and 9 from J; bases not matched to a gene: 8. Germline CDR1 is SQVTM and CDR2 is ANQGSEA. The chain's CDR3 is CSVTGTSGGAGEQFF. CDR3 bases: TGCAGCGTAACCGGGACTAGCGGGGGGGCCGGTGAGCAGTTCTTC.

This clone occurred a few times. V is TRBV7-6 and J is TRBJ1-6; perhaps TRBD1 as D (6 bases). Germline V lookup: CDR1 SGHVS, CDR2 FNYEAQ. The CDR3 totals 15 residues. V was pared by 1 base and J by 14 bases, with 18 bases between. The CDR3 DNA reads as TGTGCCAGCAGCTTAGATTCAGGGGAAGGATTTTCCCTCCACTTT. This sequence encodes CASSLDSGEGFSLHF.

J is TRBJ1-5 and V is TRBV7-2; TRBD1 might be the D (5 bases). Trimming left V 5 bases short and J 5 bases short, with 10 bases between. Germline lookup yields CDR1 SGHTA and CDR2 FQGNSA. This CDR3 is 13 amino acids long. CDR3 in amino acids: CASSPGRYQPQHF. The DNA of the CDR3 is TGTGCCAGCAGCCCGGGACGTTATCAGCCCCAGCATTTT.

This clone has only one observation. V usage is TRBV11-2 and J usage is TRBJ1-1; D ambiguous. Between the trimmed V and J ends, which lost 3 bases and 2 bases, there was a span of 4 bases. This CDR3 is built from 12 residues. The V gene's germline CDR1 is SGHAT and CDR2 FQNNGV. The CDR3 loop is CASSFDNTEAFF. The CDR3 nucleotides read TGTGCCAGCAGCTTTGATAACACTGAAGCTTTCTTT. The full variable domain, its missing parts supplied by reference TRBV11-2 and TRBJ1-1, is EAGVAQSPRYKIIEKRQSVAFWCNPISGHATLYWYQQILGQGPKLLIQFQNNGVVDDSQLPKDRFSAERLKGVDSTLKIQPAKLEDSAVYLCASSFDNTEAFFGQGTRLTVV.

As DNA, the CDR3 is TGTGCCTGGAGCAGGGGGGGGGCTGGGGCCAACGTCCTGACTTTC. Residues: CAWSRGGAGANVLTF. The chain couples TRBV30 to TRBJ2-6; D tentatively reads TRBD1 or TRBD2 (7 bases each). Trimming cost V 3 bases and J 2 bases, with 11 bases left between them. The V gene's germline CDR1 is GTSNPN and CDR2 SVGIG (reference sequence). The CDR3 is made up of 15 amino acids.

The chain employs TRBV2 and TRBJ2-2; D remains unclear. Between the trimmed V and J ends, which lost 0 bases and 5 bases, there was a span of 10 bases. Germline CDR1 and CDR2: SNHLY and FYNNEI. The CDR3 totals 15 residues. This CDR3 is CASSEALRSTGELFF. The CDR3, as DNA: TGTGCCAGCAGTGAAGCGCTTCGGTCTACCGGGGAGCTGTTTTTT.

This sequence joins TRBV4-2 and TRBJ1-5, with no clear D. Per the germline V gene, CDR1 is LGHNA and CDR2 is YNFKEQ. V was cut by 1 base and J by 0 bases, with 10 bases left in between. CDR3 length equals 16 residues. CDR3: CASSQGRANSNQPQHF. The CDR3 nucleotides read TGTGCCAGCAGCCAAGGCCGGGCCAATAGCAATCAGCCCCAGCATTTT.

V and J are TRBV5-4 and TRBJ2-5; 10 nucleotides line up with TRBD2. The CDR3 contains 18 residues. Germline V CDR1 and CDR2: SGHNT, YYREEE (reference sequence). J gave up 5 bases and V 3 bases, and 16 bases lay outside the gene matches. CDR3 nucleotide sequence: TGTGCCAGCAGCTCCCGAAAGGGAGGAGCGGGGGGGACTGAGACCCAGTACTTC. Its protein is CASSSRKGGAGGTETQYF.

CDR3 amino acids: CASSPPGGGYGYTF. CDR3 DNA: TGTGCCAGCAGTCCTCCGGGGGGTGGCTATGGCTACACCTTC. V and J are TRBV6-5 and TRBJ1-2; D is perhaps TRBD1 (5 bases). The CDR3 totals 14 residues. The V end lost 5 bases, the J end lost 4 bases, and 14 bases lay between the germline ends. CDR1 is MNHEY, CDR2 SVGAGI, per germline.

V and J are TRBV30 and TRBJ2-2, with 16 positions matching TRBD2. This CDR3 comprises 18 residues. Germline assignment: CDR1 GTSNPN and CDR2 SVGIG (reference sequence). Unmatched junction bases numbered 19, after V lost 3 bases and J lost 15 bases. The CDR3 is CAWRLDRSPGLAGGRVFF. The CDR3 DNA is TGTGCCTGGAGGCTTGACAGGAGCCCGGGACTAGCGGGGGGGAGGGTGTTTTTT.

The chain links TRBV4-3 to TRBJ1-3; D gene uncertain. Germline lookup yields CDR1 LGHNA and CDR2 YSLEER. The CDR3 covers 16 residues. V shed 0 bases and J shed 0 bases, with 9 bases lying between them. The CDR3 nucleotides are TGCGCCAGCAGCCAAGAGACGACAATCTCTGGAAACACCATATATTTT. It is translated as CASSQETTISGNTIYF.

The chain links TRBV19 to TRBJ2-3, with 13 bases identical to TRBD2. V gave up 6 bases and J gave up 5 bases; unmatched junction bases: 8. This CDR3 spans 16 amino acids. Per the germline V gene, CDR1 is LNHDA and CDR2 is SQIVND (reference sequence). The DNA of the CDR3 is TGTGCCAGTAGCCAACTAGCGGGGGGGCTTCAAGATACGCAGTATTTT. Translation gives CASSQLAGGLQDTQYF.

J is TRBJ2-5 and V is TRBV7-2; tentative D call: TRBD1 (7 bases). Germline-derived CDR1 and CDR2 are SGHTA and FQGNSA. V lost 7 bases to trimming and J lost 5 bases, with 17 bases between them. CDR3 length: 14 residues. Here the CDR3 DNA reads TGTGCCAGCAACCTCAGGGGGGTAGAGGAGACCCAGTACTTC. Translation gives CASNLRGVEETQYF. The entire variable domain, with the rest obtained from reference TRBV7-2 and TRBJ2-5, is as follows: GAGVSQSPSNKVTEKGKDVELRCDPISGHTALYWYRQSLGQGLEFLIYFQGNSAPDKSGLPSDRFSAERTGGSVSTLTIQRTQQEDSAVYLCASNLRGVEETQYFGPGTRLLVL.

V gene TRBV7-2 combines with J gene TRBJ1-3, with D hard to call. The V gene lost 1 base and the J gene lost 0 bases, with 7 bases spanning the gap. The CDR3 consists of 15 residues. Germline V gene lookup returns CDR1 SGHTA and CDR2 FQGNSA. CDR3 sequence: CASSLGPNSGNTIYF. For the CDR3, the DNA is TGTGCCAGCAGCTTAGGACCGAACTCTGGAAACACCATATATTTT.

The chain is built from TRBV29-1 and TRBJ1-2, with a possible D match to TRBD1 (5 bases). Looked up from germline, CDR1 is SQVTM and CDR2 is ANQGSEA. V was clipped by 1 base and J by 6 bases, with 9 bases between them. The CDR3 covers 12 residues. The CDR3 is CSVEGQGHGYTF. DNA of the CDR3: TGCAGCGTTGAAGGGCAGGGTCATGGCTACACCTTC.

This rearrangement joins TRBV6-5 to TRBJ2-2; 7 positions match TRBD1. CDR1 and CDR2 (germline): MNHEY, SVGAGI. The CDR3 extends over 15 amino acids. The V and J ends lost 6 bases and 4 bases, in that order; junction bases with no gene match: 8. CDR3 nucleotide sequence: TGTGCCAGCAGACTGGACAGGCGAAGCACCGGGGAGCTGTTTTTT. Its protein product is CASRLDRRSTGELFF.

The gene calls are TRBV2 and TRBJ1-2; TRBD1 matches 10 bases. V lost 7 bases, J lost 1 base, and 12 bases stayed unmatched. The CDR3 runs to 17 residues. Per germline, CDR1 SNHLY and CDR2 FYNNEI. The CDR3 is CASNPRTGGRGNYGYTF. DNA of the CDR3: TGTGCCAGCAACCCGCGGACAGGGGGTAGGGGTAACTATGGCTACACCTTC.

The CDR3: CATSRGVITDTQYF. The CDR3 DNA sequence: TGTGCCACGTCCAGGGGCGTTATCACAGATACGCAGTATTTT. The rearrangement joins TRBV2 to TRBJ2-3; a weak D match, TRBD1 (6 bases). V lost 10 bases and J 2 bases, leaving 16 bases between the germline ends. This CDR3 has 14 amino acids. Germline loops: CDR1 SNHLY, CDR2 FYNNEI.

This chain joins TRBV5-8 and TRBJ2-4, with D hard to call. Germline values: CDR1 SGHTS, CDR2 YDEGEE. V lost 1 base and J 9 bases, leaving 14 bases between the germline ends. The length of the CDR3 is 14 residues. The CDR3 sequence is CASSLSFGLGIQYF. The CDR3 DNA reads TGTGCCAGCAGCTTGTCGTTCGGCCTGGGCATTCAGTACTTC.

The V and J genes are TRBV15 and TRBJ1-4; tentative D call: TRBD1 (5 bases). This CDR3 has 14 amino acids. Trimming left V 0 bases short and J 8 bases short, with 10 bases between. Germline loops: CDR1 LNHNV, CDR2 YYDKDF (reference sequence). CDR3 protein: CATSRDRQGEKLFF. The CDR3 DNA reads TGTGCCACCAGCAGAGATCGGCAGGGCGAAAAACTGTTTTTT. Using reference TRBV15 and TRBJ1-4 for the parts outside the CDR3, the full variable domain is DAMVIQNPRYQVTQFGKPVTLSCSQTLNHNVMYWYQQKSSQAPKLLFHYYDKDFNNEADTPDNFQSRRPNTSFCFLDIRSPGLGDTAMYLCATSRDRQGEKLFFGSGTQLSVL.

The chain links TRBV29-1 to TRBJ1-2; D may be TRBD1 (5 bases). V lost 8 bases and J lost 7, with 14 bases in between. CDR1 is SQVTM, CDR2 ANQGSEA, per germline. The CDR3 is 11 amino acids. As DNA, the CDR3 is TGCAGCTCCGGGGGGGATCTTGGCTACACCTTC. Its protein is CSSGGDLGYTF.

This chain joins TRBV9 and TRBJ1-6; the D is unclear. Trimming shortened V by 6 bases and J by 3 bases, and 10 bases separated the two germline ends. Germline V gene lookup returns CDR1 SGDLS and CDR2 YYNGEE. This CDR3 has 14 residues. CDR3 DNA sequence: TGTGCCAGCACCAGGAGAAACTATAATTCACCCCTCCACTTT. This translates into CASTRRNYNSPLHF.

J is TRBJ1-5 and V is TRBV18; 8 nucleotides match TRBD1. This CDR3 is 17 amino acids long. Germline assignment: CDR1 KGHSH and CDR2 LQKENI. V shed 0 bases, J shed 4 bases, and the junction held 8 bases outside the gene matches. The CDR3 DNA follows: TGTGCCAGCTCACCACCGATAGGACAGGGCGTTAATCAGCCCCAGCATTTT. It codes for CASSPPIGQGVNQPQHF.

The chain is built from TRBV7-9 and TRBJ1-2; tentative D call: TRBD1 (6 bases). V was clipped by 5 bases and J by 8 bases, with 21 bases between them. CDR1 is SEHNR, CDR2 FQNEAQ, per germline (reference sequence). This CDR3 contains 15 residues. The CDR3 region is CASSGRGTASRGYTF. CDR3 nucleotides: TGTGCCAGCAGCGGAAGGGGGACGGCCTCTCGGGGCTACACCTTC.

The CDR3 reads CAWEGRGETQYF. As DNA, the CDR3 is TGTGCCTGGGAGGGCAGGGGAGAGACCCAGTACTTC. V usage is TRBV30 and J usage is TRBJ2-5; tentative D call: TRBD1 (6 bases). This CDR3 has 12 residues. Looked up from germline, CDR1 is GTSNPN and CDR2 is SVGIG (reference sequence). Trimming stripped 5 bases from V and 4 bases from J, with 11 bases between. The full variable domain, with the rest looked up from reference TRBV30 and TRBJ2-5, is SQTIHQWPATLVQPVGSPLSLECTVEGTSNPNLYWYRQAAGRGLQLLFYSVGIGQISSEVPQNLSASRPQDRQFILSSKKLLLSDSGFYLCAWEGRGETQYFGPGTRLLVL.